The 27 T cell receptor beta chains below all came from one sample that was sequenced in a study of beta chain features in type 1 diabetes. What was sequenced were expressed TCRB transcripts, since all of the isolated RNA had been reverse transcribed. Profiling relied on immunoSEQ multiplex PCR, and the TCRdb table lists in-frame clones only, not all of them. The sample includes over 700,000 clones, about a sixth of them seen just once. Specimen: naive CD4+ T cells from blood. The receptors here all came from a woman between 18 and 30 years old in good health.

The chain uses TRBV11-1 and TRBJ2-7; D ambiguous. CDR1 SGHAT and CDR2 FQDESV come from the germline V gene (reference sequence). The ends were cut back, 6 bases at V and 3 bases at J, with 18 bases in the middle. The CDR3 is made up of 15 amino acids. The CDR3 loop is CASSSDPQAFYEQYF. The CDR3 DNA sequence: TGTGCCAGCAGTTCCGACCCGCAGGCCTTCTACGAGCAGTACTTC.

The V and J genes are TRBV18 and TRBJ2-1; D remains ambiguous. There are 15 residues in the CDR3. The ends were cut back, 6 bases at V and 0 bases at J, with 12 bases in the middle. Germline CDR1 is KGHSH and CDR2 is LQKENI. CDR3: CASSPLKSSYNEQFF. Written as DNA, the CDR3 is TGTGCCAGCTCCCCATTGAAGAGCTCCTACAATGAGCAGTTCTTC.

This chain uses TRBV10-3 with TRBJ1-5; D is uncertain. There are 14 residues in the CDR3. Trimming stripped 2 bases from V and 6 bases from J, with 11 bases between. Looked up from germline, CDR1 is ENHRY and CDR2 is SYGVKD. In nucleotides, the CDR3 is TGTGCCATCAGTGAGGCAGAAAAGGGTCAGCCCCAGCATTTT. Protein product: CAISEAEKGQPQHF.

This clone was counted only a few times. V gene TRBV7-2 combines with J gene TRBJ1-1, with D possibly being TRBD1 (6 bases). V gave up 2 bases and J gave up 2 bases, with 15 bases separating them. Germline V lookup: CDR1 SGHTA, CDR2 FQGNSA. The CDR3 totals 16 residues. The CDR3 here is CASSLQGGLSNTEAFF. The CDR3, as DNA: TGTGCCAGCAGCTTACAAGGGGGTTTGAGTAACACTGAAGCTTTCTTT.

The rearrangement uses TRBV28 and TRBJ1-5, with 7 bases identical to TRBD1. The CDR3 has 16 residues. The trim removed 6 bases at V and 1 base at J, leaving 9 bases unmatched. CDR1 and CDR2 from the germline V gene are MDHEN and SYDVKM. CDR3 sequence (DNA): TGTGCCAGCAGCCCTCTGACAGGGAGAAGCAATCAGCCCCAGCATTTT. This codes for CASSPLTGRSNQPQHF.

The rearrangement uses TRBV7-2 and TRBJ2-1, with D hard to call. Germline lookup yields CDR1 SGHTA and CDR2 FQGNSA. This CDR3 has 13 residues. Between the trimmed V and J ends, which lost 5 bases and 3 bases, there was a span of 8 bases. The CDR3 is CASSPRFYNEQFF. In nucleotides, the CDR3 is TGTGCCAGCAGCCCAAGGTTCTACAATGAGCAGTTCTTC.

This chain links TRBV19 with TRBJ1-1; D call uncertain. CDR1 and CDR2 from the germline V gene are LNHDA and SQIVND (reference sequence). This CDR3 spans 14 amino acids. With 4 bases removed from V and 7 bases from J, the gap between germline ends came to 16 bases. The CDR3 sequence is CASSKKLTTDEAFF. The CDR3 DNA sequence: TGTGCCAGTAGTAAAAAGCTAACGACTGATGAAGCTTTCTTT. Variable domain in full (rest from reference TRBV19 and TRBJ1-1): DGGITQSPKYLFRKEGQNVTLSCEQNLNHDAMYWYRQDPGQGLRLIYYSQIVNDFQKGDIAEGYSVSREKKESFPLTVTSAQKNPTAFYLCASSKKLTTDEAFFGQGTRLTVV.

The chain carries TRBV4-1 and TRBJ2-3, with 10 bases lining up with TRBD2. Germline trimming cut 3 bases from V and 2 bases from J; bases unmatched to any gene: 11. Germline V CDR1 and CDR2: MGHRA, YSYEKL. The CDR3 is 18 amino acids. The CDR3 sequence is CASSQLPAGGGNTDTQYF. The CDR3 DNA is TGCGCCAGCAGCCAGCTCCCAGCGGGAGGGGGTAACACAGATACGCAGTATTTT.

The V call is TRBV6-5, the J call TRBJ1-1, with D possibly TRBD1 on 6 matching bases. The CDR3 runs to 14 residues. Germline CDR1 MNHEY, CDR2 SVGAGI. Trimming took off 2 bases at V and 4 bases at J, with 11 bases between the two ends. CDR3 coding DNA: TGTGCCAGCAGTTACGGGGGCGCGGGCACTGAAGCTTTCTTT. Translation: CASSYGGAGTEAFF.

The CDR3 coding sequence is TGTGCCAGCAGCCCGACCAGCAATGAGCAGTTCTTC. This codes for CASSPTSNEQFF. The chain combines TRBV7-9 with TRBJ2-1, with unresolved D. The length of the CDR3 is 12 residues. The V gene lost 5 bases and the J gene lost 6 bases, with 8 bases spanning the gap. CDR1 and CDR2 (germline): SEHNR, FQNEAQ (reference sequence).

This clone was observed a few times. The chain couples TRBV18 to TRBJ2-5; 10 bases agree with TRBD1. Germline V gene data show CDR1 as KGHSH and CDR2 as LQKENI. The CDR3 sequence is 16 residues long. The ends lost 5 bases at V and 1 base at J; junction bases unmatched: 7. CDR3 amino acids: CASSSAGQGTQETQYF. The CDR3 DNA reads TGTGCCAGCTCAAGCGCGGGACAGGGGACCCAAGAGACCCAGTACTTC.

There are a few counts of this clone. The rearrangement joins TRBV6-4 to TRBJ1-5; D gene ambiguous. Trimming stripped 4 bases from V and 2 bases from J, with 6 bases between. The CDR3 length is 13 residues. Germline V gene data show CDR1 as MRHNA and CDR2 as SNTAGT. In DNA, the CDR3 is TGTGCCAGCAGTGCTGAGGGCAATCAGCCCCAGCATTTT. It specifies CASSAEGNQPQHF.

This chain uses TRBV2 with TRBJ2-7; 7 nucleotides line up with TRBD1. This CDR3 comprises 14 residues. Germline V lookup: CDR1 SNHLY, CDR2 FYNNEI. The V and J ends lost 4 bases and 2 bases, in that order; junction bases with no gene match: 5. The CDR3 bases are TGTGCCAGCAGTGTCGACAGGGCAACCTACGAGCAGTACTTC. Its protein product is CASSVDRATYEQYF.

The chain joins TRBV6-5 to TRBJ2-7; D call uncertain. The CDR3 has 16 residues. Germline V gene lookup returns CDR1 MNHEY and CDR2 SVGAGI. The V end lost 1 base, the J end lost 2 bases, and 15 bases lay between the germline ends. DNA for the CDR3: TGTGCCAGCAGTTACTTAGTCAAAGCCGGCACCTACGAGCAGTACTTC. Protein product: CASSYLVKAGTYEQYF.

This chain links TRBV18 with TRBJ2-7, with TRBD2 identical over 7 bases. The ends lost 3 bases at V and 6 bases at J; junction bases unmatched: 8. The germline V gene encodes CDR1 KGHSH and CDR2 LQKENI. This CDR3 comprises 14 residues. CDR3 in amino acids: CASSPTAGPSEQYF. As DNA, the CDR3 is TGTGCCAGCTCACCGACAGCGGGGCCCTCCGAGCAGTACTTC.

This clone appeared a few times. Distinct nucleotide sequences in the sample also encode this CDR3. The rearrangement links TRBV19 to TRBJ2-7, with TRBD2 matching 12 bases. Trimming took 3 bases from V and 2 from J; bases not matched to a gene: 2. The CDR3 has 15 residues. In germline, CDR1 is LNHDA, CDR2 SQIVND (reference sequence). This CDR3 reads CASSILAGGPYEQYF. The CDR3 nucleotides are TGTGCCAGTAGTATCCTAGCGGGAGGGCCCTACGAGCAGTACTTC.

This chain joins TRBV27 and TRBJ2-2, with D perhaps assigned TRBD1 or TRBD2 (5 bases each). V lost 8 bases, J lost 3 bases, and 16 bases lay in between. The CDR3 is 15 amino acids. Germline lookup yields CDR1 MNHEY and CDR2 SMNVEV (reference sequence). The CDR3 DNA follows: TGTGCCAGCGGAGACGGGGCCACTGACACCGGGGAGCTGTTTTTT. Encoded protein: CASGDGATDTGELFF.

The gene calls are TRBV7-2 and TRBJ2-5; maybe TRBD1 (5 bases). Trimming pared 6 bases from V and 2 bases from J, leaving 13 bases between. Germline-derived CDR1 and CDR2 are SGHTA and FQGNSA. The CDR3 runs to 14 residues. For the CDR3, the DNA is TGTGCCAGCAGACGGACAAGAACACAAGAGACCCAGTACTTC. This encodes CASRRTRTQETQYF.

This rearrangement joins TRBV5-1 to TRBJ1-1; D may be TRBD1 (6 bases). The germline CDR1 and CDR2 sequences are SGHRS and YFSETQ. The CDR3 loop spans 14 amino acids. V was trimmed by 4 bases and J by 1 base, leaving 11 bases between them. CDR3 sequence reads: CASSPGHPNTEAFF. CDR3 nucleotide sequence: TGCGCCAGCAGCCCGGGACATCCGAACACTGAAGCTTTCTTT.

This clone was counted between two and nine times. The rearrangement joins TRBV4-2 to TRBJ2-2, with 9 nucleotides matching TRBD2. J was trimmed by 8 bases and V by 0 bases; bases with no gene match: 10. Germline CDR1 LGHNA, CDR2 YNFKEQ. This CDR3 has 17 residues. Here the CDR3 DNA reads TGTGCCAGCAGCCAAGATCTGAGCGGGAGGCCGGGTGGGGAGCTGTTTTTT. Encoded protein: CASSQDLSGRPGGELFF.

This sequence joins TRBV5-6 and TRBJ2-5; TRBD2 agrees at 9 bases. The CDR3 sequence is 15 residues long. The V and J ends lost 2 bases and 2 bases, in that order; junction bases with no gene match: 4. The V gene's germline CDR1 is SGHDT and CDR2 YYEEEE. The CDR3 DNA reads as TGTGCCAGCAGCTTCCCGCTAGCGGGGCAAGAGACCCAGTACTTC. It translates to CASSFPLAGQETQYF. Complete variable domain (other parts from reference TRBV5-6 and TRBJ2-5): DAGVTQSPTHLIKTRGQQVTLRCSPKSGHDTVSWYQQALGQGPQFIFQYYEEEERQRGNFPDRFSGHQFPNYSSELNVNALLLGDSALYLCASSFPLAGQETQYFGPGTRLLVL.

V is TRBV7-2 and J is TRBJ2-7; tentatively, D is TRBD1 or TRBD2 (6 bases each). This CDR3 is built from 16 residues. With 1 base removed from V and 2 bases from J, the gap between germline ends came to 15 bases. Germline lookup yields CDR1 SGHTA and CDR2 FQGNSA. DNA of the CDR3: TGTGCCAGCAGCTTAGTGCTGGAGGGGGGAACCTACGAGCAGTACTTC. Protein sequence: CASSLVLEGGTYEQYF.

Only a few counts were recorded for this clone. The chain joins TRBV18 to TRBJ2-3; D is undetermined. Trimming took 8 bases from V and 0 from J, leaving 15 bases between them. Germline CDR1 and CDR2: KGHSH and LQKENI. The CDR3 totals 15 residues. CDR3 nucleotide sequence: TGTGCCAGCCTTTCAAAGCCCACTAGCACAGATACGCAGTATTTT. Translated: CASLSKPTSTDTQYF.

The CDR3 loop is CASTTTWVRGEQYF. CDR3 DNA sequence: TGTGCCAGCACCACCACCTGGGTCAGGGGCGAGCAGTACTTC. The rearrangement uses TRBV2 and TRBJ2-7, with D tentatively TRBD1 (6 bases). There are 14 residues in the CDR3. V was pared by 7 bases and J by 6 bases, with 19 bases between. Germline-derived CDR1 and CDR2 are SNHLY and FYNNEI.

V and J are TRBV27 and TRBJ2-1; TRBD2 might be the D (5 bases). V lost 4 bases, J lost 10 bases, and 20 bases lay in between. Per the germline V gene, CDR1 is MNHEY and CDR2 is SMNVEV (reference sequence). The CDR3 covers 15 residues. In DNA form, the CDR3 reads TGTGCCAGCAGTTCTAACTCACTACCAACGGGGGAGCAGTTCTTC. It yields the protein CASSSNSLPTGEQFF.

This clone was counted only a few times. The rearrangement uses TRBV2 and TRBJ2-7; D not resolved. The CDR3 is 13 residues long. V shed 4 bases and J shed 2 bases, with 9 bases lying between them. Germline V CDR1 and CDR2: SNHLY, FYNNEI. The CDR3 DNA is TGTGCCAGCAGTGGAGGTCAGGCCTACGAGCAGTACTTC. Its translation is CASSGGQAYEQYF. Supplemented by reference TRBV2 and TRBJ2-7, the full variable domain reads EPEVTQTPSHQVTQMGQEVILRCVPISNHLYFYWYRQILGQKVEFLVSFYNNEISEKSEIFDDQFSVERPDGSNFTLKIRSTKLEDSAMYFCASSGGQAYEQYFGPGTRLTVT.

This clone was seen only a few times. V and J are TRBV7-9 and TRBJ1-2; D uncertain. V shed 4 bases and J shed 4 bases, with 4 bases lying between them. There are 11 residues in the CDR3. Germline V gives CDR1 SEHNR, CDR2 FQNEAQ (reference sequence). CDR3 in DNA: TGTGCCAGCAGCTCCAGCTATGGCTACACCTTC. Protein sequence: CASSSSYGYTF.